This passage covers 17 T cell receptor beta chains from one sample sequenced in a study of molecular identifiers for immune sequencing clone quantification. TCRdb called the PCR reads again in MiXCR, with one record for every CDR3 protein. The sample gives about 500,000 distinct CDR3 sequences, about 20% of which show up once; 0.7% to 1% is in the top ten. Sequenced material: naive CD8+ T cells from blood, with Jurkat cell RNA spiked in. The sample's subset: FACS-sorted CD8+CD4-CCR7+CD45RA+ naive T cells. The receptors derive from a human donor in good health. Some libraries in this study had Jurkat cell RNA spiked in.

This clonotype was seen many times. The chain is built from TRBV28 and TRBJ1-1; 7 positions match TRBD1. CDR1 is MDHEN and CDR2 is SYDVKM in the germline V gene. V trimming: 3 bases; J trimming: 3 bases; junction bases outside the gene matches: 7. This CDR3 is built from 15 residues. The CDR3 DNA is TGTGCCAGCAGTTTCTCGACAGGGTCGGACACTGAAGCTTTCTTT. Protein product: CASSFSTGSDTEAFF.

Ten or more counts support this clonotype. This chain joins TRBV12-3 or TRBV12-4 and TRBJ1-1; D is undetermined. CDR3 length: 14 residues. With 4 bases removed from V and 1 base from J, the gap between germline ends came to 10 bases. The CDR3 coding sequence is TGTGCCAGCAGTTATTCCGGGGAGAACACTGAAGCTTTCTTT. Amino acids: CASSYSGENTEAFF.

This clonotype was seen repeatedly, ten times or more. This sequence joins TRBV7-9 and TRBJ2-5; 8 nucleotides agree with TRBD2. The CDR3 extends over 13 amino acids. With V trimmed by 3 bases and J by 4 bases, 1 base remained unmatched. Germline values: CDR1 SEHNR, CDR2 FQNEAQ (reference sequence). CDR3 residues: CASSFGLAETQYF. The CDR3 nucleotides are TGTGCCAGCAGCTTTGGACTAGCAGAGACCCAGTACTTC.

This clonotype has a handful of counts. The chain carries TRBV20-1 and TRBJ2-7; possibly TRBD1 for D (5 bases). The CDR3 has 14 residues. CDR1 and CDR2 (germline): DFQATT, SNEGSKA (reference sequence). CDR3 amino acids: CRVVKGPNLYEQYF. Here the CDR3 DNA reads TGCAGGGTAGTTAAGGGGCCAAACCTCTACGAGCAGTACTTC.

The table lists this clonotype with many counts. The chain combines TRBV6-5 with TRBJ2-3; 12 bases match TRBD2. Germline CDR1 and CDR2: MNHEY and SVGAGI. V trimming: 2 bases; J trimming: 2 bases; junction bases outside the gene matches: 2. The CDR3 totals 16 residues. The CDR3 DNA is TGTGCCAGCAGTTACAGGACTAGCGGGAACACAGATACGCAGTATTTT. Protein sequence: CASSYRTSGNTDTQYF.

This clonotype was seen once. The rearrangement uses TRBV4-1 and TRBJ2-1, with a weak D call TRBD2 (5 bases). CDR1 is MGHRA and CDR2 is YSYEKL in the germline V gene. The CDR3 spans 14 residues. V lost 4 bases and J lost 7, with 14 bases in between. The CDR3: CASSRARTPNEQFF. The CDR3, as DNA: TGCGCCAGCAGCCGAGCTAGGACTCCGAATGAGCAGTTCTTC.

As to this clonotype: The junction departs from germline at one end; a sequencing error may be responsible. The chain couples TRBV12-3 or TRBV12-4 to TRBJ2-1; D assignment may be TRBD1 or TRBD2 (5 bases each). There are 12 residues in the CDR3. CDR3 sequence (DNA): TGTGCCGGCAGAAGAGAGGGACATGAGCAGTTCTTC. It is translated as CAGRREGHEQFF.

The sample holds a few counts of this clonotype. The chain joins TRBV6-6 to TRBJ1-5; D is undetermined. Germline V gene lookup returns CDR1 MNHNY and CDR2 SVGAGI (reference sequence). The CDR3 loop spans 15 amino acids. V dropped 8 bases and J dropped 4 bases, with 18 bases sitting between them. The CDR3 reads CASDPLLAGNQPQHF. In DNA, the CDR3 is TGTGCCAGCGATCCCTTGCTGGCCGGTAATCAGCCCCAGCATTTT.

The rearrangement joins TRBV24-1 to TRBJ2-3; D unclear. The CDR3 runs 19 residues. Germline CDR1 reads KGHDR; CDR2 reads SFDVKD. The V end was cut by 0 bases, the J end by 0 bases, with 18 bases between. This CDR3 reads CATSDLQKATEASTDTQYF. The CDR3 DNA is TGTGCCACCAGTGATTTGCAAAAAGCGACGGAAGCTAGCACAGATACGCAGTATTTT.

This clonotype appeared a few times. V usage is TRBV20-1 and J usage is TRBJ2-7; 9 nucleotides align to TRBD2. In germline, CDR1 is DFQATT, CDR2 SNEGSKA (reference sequence). The CDR3 is 12 amino acids. Trimming took 3 bases from V and 5 from J; bases not matched to a gene: 2. The CDR3 bases are TGCAGTGCTAGCGAGCGGGGGGACGAGCAGTACTTC. It specifies CSASERGDEQYF.

To note about this clonotype: At one boundary the junction diverges from the germline segment, which might be a read error. V and J are TRBV12-3 or TRBV12-4 and TRBJ1-5, with 12 bases lining up with TRBD1. CDR3 size: 15 residues. CDR3 DNA sequence: TGTGCCTGCAGCACCGGGACAGGGGGCTATCAGCCCCAGCATTTT. This sequence encodes CACSTGTGGYQPQHF.

This clonotype was picked up many times. V usage is TRBV28 and J usage is TRBJ2-7; 7 bases fit TRBD2. With 7 bases clipped from V and 2 bases from J, the junction kept 8 bases outside the gene matches. Germline lookup yields CDR1 MDHEN and CDR2 SYDVKM. The CDR3 contains 14 residues. The chain's CDR3 is CASIKPGRPYEQYF. The CDR3, as DNA: TGTGCCAGCATCAAGCCCGGGAGGCCCTACGAGCAGTACTTC. Full variable domain (outside the CDR3, taken from reference TRBV28 and TRBJ2-7): DVKVTQSSRYLVKRTGEKVFLECVQDMDHENMFWYRQDPGLGLRLIYFSYDVKMKEKGDIPEGYSVSREKKERFSLILESASTNQTSMYLCASIKPGRPYEQYFGPGTRLTVT.

This clonotype was recorded many times. V gene TRBV20-1 combines with J gene TRBJ2-7; D is uncertain. Germline lookup yields CDR1 DFQATT and CDR2 SNEGSKA (reference sequence). V was pared by 0 bases and J by 2 bases, with 14 bases between. CDR3 length: 15 amino acids. CDR3: CSARDQAETTYEQYF. CDR3 nucleotides: TGCAGTGCTAGAGATCAAGCTGAGACCACCTACGAGCAGTACTTC.

This clonotype was observed a few times. The chain has TRBV20-1 and TRBJ2-7; 8 bases are a match to TRBD2. V gave up 0 bases and J gave up 0 bases; unmatched junction bases: 4. There are 15 residues in the CDR3. CDR1 is DFQATT, CDR2 SNEGSKA, per germline (reference sequence). The CDR3 sequence: CSARDLAGLSYEQYF. Here the CDR3 DNA reads TGCAGTGCTAGAGACCTAGCGGGTCTCTCCTACGAGCAGTACTTC.

This clonotype showed up just a few times. V usage is TRBV11-3 and J usage is TRBJ2-7, with D maybe TRBD1 (6 bases). The CDR3 sequence is 12 residues long. Germline V gene sequence: CDR1 SGHNT, CDR2 YENEEA. The ends were cut back, 5 bases at V and 6 bases at J, with 11 bases in the middle. This chain's CDR3 is CASSKQGSEQYF. In nucleotides, the CDR3 is TGTGCCAGCAGCAAACAGGGTTCCGAGCAGTACTTC.

CDR3 in amino acids: CASSYSSRETGELFF. In DNA, the CDR3 is TGTGCCAGCAGTTACTCTAGTCGTGAAACCGGGGAGCTGTTTTTT. The chain has TRBV6-5 and TRBJ2-2; D is ambiguous. The germline gives CDR1 MNHEY, CDR2 SVGAGI. Between the trimmed V and J ends, which lost 0 bases and 5 bases, there was a span of 10 bases. The CDR3 totals 15 residues.

This clonotype was seen at least ten times. The CDR3 DNA follows: TGTGCCAGCAGTTCCGCAGGGGAGATGGCTGAAGCTTTCTTT. Protein sequence: CASSSAGEMAEAFF. The rearrangement uses TRBV7-9 and TRBJ1-1; D possibly corresponds to TRBD1 (6 bases). The CDR3 extends over 14 amino acids. V was shortened by 6 bases and J by 6 bases, with 17 bases between the two germline ends. The V gene's germline CDR1 is SEHNR and CDR2 FQNEAQ (reference sequence).